The rows below give T cell receptor beta chains drawn from one sample of a study of T cells in Graves' hyperthyroidism and ophthalmopathy. One entry per CDR3 protein results from TCRdb running MiXCR on the multiplex PCR reads. Here the sample spans roughly 180,000 distinct CDR3 sequences, 9.4% being singletons. The sequenced sample consisted of blood. Receptors were obtained from a woman aged 18-29 years with Graves' hyperthyroidism that later progressed to Graves' ophthalmopathy. The CDR3 runs from the conserved cysteine through the conserved F or W. A D gene is named only where the DNA matches it firmly. Only part of the rows carry a size: once, few, many, or a class if the clone is expanded.

V	J	size	D	DNA	CDR3
TRBV5-8	TRBJ2-5	few	-	TGTGCCAGCAGCTTTCGAGGAATCGGTAAAGAGACCCAGTACTTC	CASSFRGIGKETQYF
TRBV20-1	TRBJ1-2	many	-	TGCAGTGCCCCCGGGGGGGGGAATAACTATGGCTACACCTTC	CSAPGGGNNYGYTF
TRBV19	TRBJ1-5	-	-	TGTGCCAGTAGTATAACGAAAGACAATCAGCCCCAGCATTTT	CASSITKDNQPQHF
TRBV7-9	TRBJ2-1	-	TRBD2	TGTGCCAGCAGCTTAGAGTGGGGGGGGTGCTGCACGTCCTACAATGAGCAGTTCTTC	CASSLEWGGCCTSYNEQFF
TRBV30	TRBJ2-1	many	-	TGTGCCTGGGGGGATATCTACGGTGAGCAGTTCTTC	CAWGDIYGEQFF
TRBV11-3	TRBJ2-3	many	TRBD2	TGTGCCAGCAGCAGGGGGACTAGCGCTGTTCAAACAGATACGCAGTATTTT	CASSRGTSAVQTDTQYF
TRBV28	TRBJ1-1	many	-	TGTGCCAGCAGTTTAGTTAAATATTGGGCCACAAACACTGAAGCTTTCTTT	CASSLVKYWATNTEAFF
TRBV18	TRBJ2-5	many	-	TGTGCCAGCTCACCAGAAGAGACCCAGTACTTC	CASSPEETQYF
TRBV25-1	TRBJ2-7	-	-	TGTGCCAGCAGTGAACTAGGGGTTTCTTCCTACGAGCAGTACTTC	CASSELGVSSYEQYF
TRBV6-1	TRBJ1-2	many	-	TGTGCCAGCAGTGAAGTTGAGATTGGGTGGGACACGCCGTTTCGGAACTATGGCTACACCTTC	CASSEVEIGWDTPFRNYGYTF
TRBV6-1	TRBJ2-7	many	TRBD1	TGTGCCAGCAGTGAAGATTGGACAGGATCCTACGAGCAGTACTTC	CASSEDWTGSYEQYF
TRBV28	TRBJ2-3	many	-	TGTGCCAGCAGTTTGGTTAGCACAGATACGCAGTATTTT	CASSLVSTDTQYF
TRBV7-2	TRBJ1-2	many	TRBD1	TGTGCCAGCAACGATCTTTCCGGGGACAGGGGATATGGCTACACCTTC	CASNDLSGDRGYGYTF
TRBV28	TRBJ1-6	many	-	TGTGCCAGCAGTCGACTACCCGGACAGACGAATTCACCCCTCCACTTT	CASSRLPGQTNSPLHF
TRBV7-3	TRBJ1-2	many	-	TGTGCCAGCAGCTTAAAGGGTGGGGACTATGGCTACACCTTC	CASSLKGGDYGYTF